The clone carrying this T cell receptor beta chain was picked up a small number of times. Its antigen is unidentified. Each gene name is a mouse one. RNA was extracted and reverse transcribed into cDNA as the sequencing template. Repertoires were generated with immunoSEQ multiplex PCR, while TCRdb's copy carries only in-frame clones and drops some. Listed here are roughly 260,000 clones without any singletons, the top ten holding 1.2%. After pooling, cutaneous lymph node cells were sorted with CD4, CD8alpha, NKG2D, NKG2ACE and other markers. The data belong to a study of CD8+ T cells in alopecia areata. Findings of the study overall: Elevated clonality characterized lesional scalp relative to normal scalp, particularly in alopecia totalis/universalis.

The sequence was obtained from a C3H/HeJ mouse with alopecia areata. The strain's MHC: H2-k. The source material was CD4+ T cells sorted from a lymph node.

The CDR3 sequence is CAWSLGQGDEQYF. The CDR3 DNA, read in part, is TGTGCCTGGAGTCTCGGACAGGGGGAT. The chain couples TRBV31 to TRBJ2-7; 10 nucleotides align to TRBD1. Read data end 4 residues before the CDR3 end; the end is taken from the germline J gene. The germline gives CDR1 GKSSPN, CDR2 SITVG. There are 13 residues in the CDR3.